A selection of T cell receptor beta chains follows, all from one sample in a study of metastatic and nonmetastatic thyroid tumors. TCRdb re-processed the PCR reads through MiXCR. The data contain 49,000 or so clones, more than 20% of them seen just once; the ten biggest clones take up 3.4%. Sequenced input: blood. These receptor sequences come from a male donor with papillary thyroid cancer or a benign thyroid nodule (not recorded which). Some clones in this sample may be carry-over from other donors' samples. The CDR3 runs from the conserved cysteine through the conserved F or W. A D gene is named only where the DNA matches it firmly. The size field is filled for only some rows; it gives once, few, many or a size class.

TRBJ1-6 | TRBV30 | few | TRBD1 | TGTGCCTGGAGCCCGGAGTCGGCAGGGGGATATTCACCCCTCCACTTT | CAWSPESAGGYSPLHF
TRBJ2-7 | TRBV20-1 | few | TRBD1 | TGCAGTGCTAGAGATTTTGGGACAGGGCCCTACGAGCAGTACTTC | CSARDFGTGPYEQYF
TRBJ2-6 | TRBV6-2/TRBV6-3 | few | - | TGTGCCAGCAGTTACCAGGAAACTGGGGCCAACGTCCTGACTTTC | CASSYQETGANVLTF
TRBJ1-4 | TRBV7-2 | many | - | TGTGCCAGCAGCTTAGGACAGGCAACTAATGAAAAACTGTTTTTT | CASSLGQATNEKLFF
TRBJ2-2 | TRBV6-5 | few | - | TGTGCCAGCAGTTACGCAGGGGCCGGGTATCTGTTTTTT | CASSYAGAGYLFF
TRBJ2-5 | TRBV18 | many | - | TGTGCCAGCTCACCAGTTGTGAACCAAGAGACCCAGTACTTC | CASSPVVNQETQYF
TRBJ2-4 | TRBV7-2 | many | - | TGTGCCAGCAGCTTAGACCGGCTAGCCAAAAACATTCAGTACTTC | CASSLDRLAKNIQYF
TRBJ2-7 | TRBV30 | - | - | TGTGCCTGGAGTCCGACTAGTTTCGAGCAGTACTTC | CAWSPTSFEQYF
TRBJ2-1 | TRBV20-1 | - | - | TGCAGTGCTAGAGATCGGGTTGCGGTAGGGGCCTACAATGAGCAGTTCTTC | CSARDRVAVGAYNEQFF
TRBJ2-7 | TRBV28 | few | - | TGTGCCAGCAGACCCGGGACCTACGGTCACGAGCAGTACTTC | CASRPGTYGHEQYF
TRBJ2-7 | TRBV5-6 | many | TRBD1 | TGTGCCAGCAGCCGTCTGGCGGGAGGGACAGGGGGTAACGAGCAGTACTTC | CASSRLAGGTGGNEQYF
TRBJ2-7 | TRBV11-2 | once | - | TGTGCCAGCAGCTTAGTGGTCGGGGCCTCCTACGAGCAGTACTTC | CASSLVVGASYEQYF
TRBJ1-5 | TRBV19 | many | - | TGTGCCAGTAGTATTGAGCAGGGCCATCAGCCCCAGCATTTT | CASSIEQGHQPQHF
TRBJ1-4 | TRBV5-4 | few | - | TGTGCCAGCAGCATCCAACAGGGATTCGAGGGAAAACTGTTTTTT | CASSIQQGFEGKLFF
TRBJ2-5 | TRBV7-2 | - | - | TGTGCCAGCAGCTTAGAACGGTGGGAAGAGACCCAGTACTTC | CASSLERWEETQYF
TRBJ2-2 | TRBV11-2 | - | - | TGTGCCAGCAGCCATCAAACCGGGGAGCTGTTTTTT | CASSHQTGELFF
TRBJ1-5 | TRBV20-1 | many | - | TGCAGTGCTAGCCCGGTCGGGACTGGTTTTTTGGCCCAGCATTTT | CSASPVGTGFLAQHF
TRBJ2-3 | TRBV2 | - | - | TGTGCCAGCAGTCTTAGCGGATATACGCAGTATTTT | CASSLSGYTQYF
TRBJ1-3 | TRBV20-1 | - | - | TGCAGTGCTAGTCGAGCAGGGGCTGGAAACACCATATATTTT | CSASRAGAGNTIYF